Described below is a single TCR beta chain sequence and its context. This CDR3 is built from 17 residues. The V gene's germline CDR1 is LGHNT and CDR2 FRNRAP. The V gene lost 4 bases and the J gene lost 3 bases, with 18 bases spanning the gap. Here immunoSEQ multiplex PCR was the method, and the copy in TCRdb shows in-frame clones only, minus some. The table shows some 36,000 clones, with roughly nine tenths occurring only once. The data derive from a study of blood T cell repertoires in COVID-19. The sequence derives from a man aged 60 to 69 with active or convalescent COVID-19. The J gene is TRBJ2-2, the V gene TRBV12-5, with D perhaps matching TRBD1 (6 bases). Sequencing was done on a sample of peripheral blood. This CDR3 reads CASGSARDPGDTGELFF. Written as DNA, the CDR3 is TGTGCTAGTGGTTCGGCCAGGGACCCAGGGGACACCGGGGAGCTGTTTTTT.